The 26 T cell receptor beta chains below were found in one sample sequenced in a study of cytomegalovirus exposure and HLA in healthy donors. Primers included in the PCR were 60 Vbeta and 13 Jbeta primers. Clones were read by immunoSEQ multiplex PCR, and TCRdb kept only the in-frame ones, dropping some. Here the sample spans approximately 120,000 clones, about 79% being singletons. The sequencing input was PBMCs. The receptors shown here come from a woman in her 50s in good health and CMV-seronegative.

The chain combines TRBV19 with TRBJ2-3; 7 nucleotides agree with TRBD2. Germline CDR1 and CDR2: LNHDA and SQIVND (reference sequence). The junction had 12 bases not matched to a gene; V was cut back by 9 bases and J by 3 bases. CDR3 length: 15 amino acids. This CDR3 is CASRESAGPTDTQYF. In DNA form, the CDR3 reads TGTGCCAGCCGGGAGTCAGCGGGACCGACAGATACGCAGTATTTT.

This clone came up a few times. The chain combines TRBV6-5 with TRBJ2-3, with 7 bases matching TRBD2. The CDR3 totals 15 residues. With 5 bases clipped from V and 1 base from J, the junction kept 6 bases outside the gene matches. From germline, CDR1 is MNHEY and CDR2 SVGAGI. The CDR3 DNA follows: TGTGCCAGCAGTCGCGAGCGGGGCCGCACAGATACGCAGTATTTT. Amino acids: CASSRERGRTDTQYF.

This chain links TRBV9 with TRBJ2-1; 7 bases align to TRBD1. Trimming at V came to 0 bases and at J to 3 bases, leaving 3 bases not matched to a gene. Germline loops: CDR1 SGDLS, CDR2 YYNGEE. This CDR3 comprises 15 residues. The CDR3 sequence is CASSVGGGVYNEQFF. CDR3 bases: TGTGCCAGCAGCGTAGGAGGGGGCGTCTACAATGAGCAGTTCTTC.

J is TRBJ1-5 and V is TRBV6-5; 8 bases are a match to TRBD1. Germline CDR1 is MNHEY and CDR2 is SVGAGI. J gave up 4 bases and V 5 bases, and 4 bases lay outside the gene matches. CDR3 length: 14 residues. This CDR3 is CASSRDRRNQPQHF. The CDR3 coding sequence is TGTGCCAGCAGTCGGGACAGGAGAAATCAGCCCCAGCATTTT.

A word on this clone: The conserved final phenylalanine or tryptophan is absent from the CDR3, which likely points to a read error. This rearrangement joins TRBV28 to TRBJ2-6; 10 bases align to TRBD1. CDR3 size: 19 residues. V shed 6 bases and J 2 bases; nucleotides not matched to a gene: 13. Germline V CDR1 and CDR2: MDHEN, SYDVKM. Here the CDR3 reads CASSHTGTGVRAGANVLTS. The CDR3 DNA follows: TGTGCCAGCAGCCACACCGGGACAGGGGTTCGCGCTGGGGCCAACGTCCTGACTTCC.

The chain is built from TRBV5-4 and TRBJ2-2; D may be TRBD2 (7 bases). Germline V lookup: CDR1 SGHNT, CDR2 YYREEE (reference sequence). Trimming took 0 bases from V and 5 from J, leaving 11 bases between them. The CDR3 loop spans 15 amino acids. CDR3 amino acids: CASSLVKGGTGELFF. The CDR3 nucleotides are TGTGCCAGCAGCTTGGTAAAGGGGGGGACCGGGGAGCTGTTTTTT.

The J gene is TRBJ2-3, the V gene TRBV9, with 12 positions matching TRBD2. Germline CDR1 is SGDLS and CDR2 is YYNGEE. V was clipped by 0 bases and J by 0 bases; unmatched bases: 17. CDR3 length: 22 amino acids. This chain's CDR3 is CASSVGQLAGGTRFSSTDTQYF. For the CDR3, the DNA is TGTGCCAGCAGCGTAGGGCAACTAGCGGGAGGTACTAGGTTTTCTAGCACAGATACGCAGTATTTT.

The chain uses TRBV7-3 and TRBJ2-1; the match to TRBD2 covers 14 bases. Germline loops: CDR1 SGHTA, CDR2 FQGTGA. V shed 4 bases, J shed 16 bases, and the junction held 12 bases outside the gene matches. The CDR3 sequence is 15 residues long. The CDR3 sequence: CASSSSLGLAGVEFF. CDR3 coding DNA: TGTGCCAGCAGCTCGAGCCTGGGACTAGCGGGAGTAGAATTCTTC.

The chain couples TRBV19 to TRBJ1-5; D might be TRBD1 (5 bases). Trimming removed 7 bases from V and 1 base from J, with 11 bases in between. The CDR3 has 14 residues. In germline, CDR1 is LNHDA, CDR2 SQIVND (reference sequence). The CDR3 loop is CASKIGGSNQPQHF. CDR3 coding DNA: TGTGCCAGTAAGATTGGGGGGAGCAATCAGCCCCAGCATTTT.

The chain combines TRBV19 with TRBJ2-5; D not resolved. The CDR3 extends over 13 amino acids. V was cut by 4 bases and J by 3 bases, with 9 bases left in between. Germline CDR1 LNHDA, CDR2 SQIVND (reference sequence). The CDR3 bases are TGTGCCAGTAGTACCCGTACAGAAGAGACCCAGTACTTC. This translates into CASSTRTEETQYF.

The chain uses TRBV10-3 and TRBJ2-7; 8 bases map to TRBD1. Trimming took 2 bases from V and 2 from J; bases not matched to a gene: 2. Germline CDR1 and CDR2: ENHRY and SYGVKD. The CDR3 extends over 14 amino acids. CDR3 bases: TGTGCCATCAGTGAGCTGGACAGGGCCTACGAGCAGTACTTC. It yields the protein CAISELDRAYEQYF.

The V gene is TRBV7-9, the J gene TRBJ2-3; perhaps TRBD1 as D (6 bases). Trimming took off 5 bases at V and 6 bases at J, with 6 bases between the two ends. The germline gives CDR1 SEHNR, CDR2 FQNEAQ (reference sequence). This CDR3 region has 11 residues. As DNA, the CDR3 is TGTGCCAGCAGCCAGGGGGATACGCAGTATTTT. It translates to CASSQGDTQYF.

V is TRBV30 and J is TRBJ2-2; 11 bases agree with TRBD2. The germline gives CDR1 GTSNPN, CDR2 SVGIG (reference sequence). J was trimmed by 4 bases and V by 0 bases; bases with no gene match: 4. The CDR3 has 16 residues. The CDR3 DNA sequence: TGTGCCTGGAGTGTACTAGCGGGAGCCCTCACCGGGGAGCTGTTTTTT. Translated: CAWSVLAGALTGELFF.

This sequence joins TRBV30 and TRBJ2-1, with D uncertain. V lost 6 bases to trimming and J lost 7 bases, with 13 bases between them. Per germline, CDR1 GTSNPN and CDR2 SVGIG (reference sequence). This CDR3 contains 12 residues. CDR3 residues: CACLPTRNEQFF. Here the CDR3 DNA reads TGTGCCTGCCTACCGACACGGAATGAGCAGTTCTTC.

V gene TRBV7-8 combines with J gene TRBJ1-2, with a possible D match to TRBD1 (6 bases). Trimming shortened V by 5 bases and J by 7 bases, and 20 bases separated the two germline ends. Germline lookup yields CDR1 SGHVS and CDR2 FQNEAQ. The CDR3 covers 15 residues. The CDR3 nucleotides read TGTGCCAGCAGCCCGGGGGGGGTGGGGGCGGCTGGCTACACCTTC. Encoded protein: CASSPGGVGAAGYTF.

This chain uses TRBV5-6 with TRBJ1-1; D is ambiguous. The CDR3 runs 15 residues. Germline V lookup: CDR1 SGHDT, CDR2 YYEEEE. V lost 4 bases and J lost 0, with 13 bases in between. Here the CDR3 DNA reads TGTGCCAGCAGCACCCCCTACCCCCTGAACACTGAAGCTTTCTTT. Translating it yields CASSTPYPLNTEAFF.

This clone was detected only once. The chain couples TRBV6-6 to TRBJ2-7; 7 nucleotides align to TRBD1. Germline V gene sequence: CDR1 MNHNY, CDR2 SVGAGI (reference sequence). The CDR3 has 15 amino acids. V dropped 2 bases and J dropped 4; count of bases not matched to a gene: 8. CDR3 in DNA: TGTGCCAGCAGTTACAGGGGGCGAAGTAAGTACGAGCAGTACTTC. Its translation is CASSYRGRSKYEQYF.

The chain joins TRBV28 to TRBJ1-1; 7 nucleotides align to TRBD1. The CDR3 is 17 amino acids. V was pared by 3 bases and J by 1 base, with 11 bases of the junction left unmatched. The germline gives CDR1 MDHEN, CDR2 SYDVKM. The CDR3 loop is CASSFGNIRQGNTEAFF. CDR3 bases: TGTGCCAGCAGTTTCGGTAATATTAGACAGGGGAACACTGAAGCTTTCTTT.

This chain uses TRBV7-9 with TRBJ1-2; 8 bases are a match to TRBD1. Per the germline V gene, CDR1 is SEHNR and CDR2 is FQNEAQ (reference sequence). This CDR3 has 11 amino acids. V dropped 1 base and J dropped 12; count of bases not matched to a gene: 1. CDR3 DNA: TGTGCCAGCAGCTTAGGGGGACAGGACACCTTC. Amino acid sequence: CASSLGGQDTF.

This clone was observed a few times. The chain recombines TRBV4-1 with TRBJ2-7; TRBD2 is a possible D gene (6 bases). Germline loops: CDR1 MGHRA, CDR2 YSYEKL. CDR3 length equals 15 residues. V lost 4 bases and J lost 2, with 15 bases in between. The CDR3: CASSRNRLVAYEQYF. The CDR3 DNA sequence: TGCGCCAGCAGCCGGAACCGACTAGTAGCCTACGAGCAGTACTTC.

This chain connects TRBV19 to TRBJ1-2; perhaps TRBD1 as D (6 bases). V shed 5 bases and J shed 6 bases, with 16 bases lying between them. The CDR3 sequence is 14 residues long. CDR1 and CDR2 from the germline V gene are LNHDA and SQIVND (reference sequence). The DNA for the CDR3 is TGTGCCAGTAGTGTATTCCCGGCAGGGGATGGCTACACCTTC. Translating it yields CASSVFPAGDGYTF. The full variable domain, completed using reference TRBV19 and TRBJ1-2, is DGGITQSPKYLFRKEGQNVTLSCEQNLNHDAMYWYRQDPGQGLRLIYYSQIVNDFQKGDIAEGYSVSREKKESFPLTVTSAQKNPTAFYLCASSVFPAGDGYTFGSGTRLTVV.

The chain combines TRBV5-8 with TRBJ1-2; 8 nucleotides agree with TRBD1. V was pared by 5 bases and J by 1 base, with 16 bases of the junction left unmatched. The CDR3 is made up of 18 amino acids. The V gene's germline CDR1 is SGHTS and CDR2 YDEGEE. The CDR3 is CASRLLLWTGRNNYGYTF. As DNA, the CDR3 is TGTGCCAGCAGATTACTCCTATGGACAGGGCGAAATAACTATGGCTACACCTTC.

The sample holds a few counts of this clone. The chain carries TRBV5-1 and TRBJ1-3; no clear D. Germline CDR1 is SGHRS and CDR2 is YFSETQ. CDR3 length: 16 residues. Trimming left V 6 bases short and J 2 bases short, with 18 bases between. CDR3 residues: CASTGGGGGAGNTIYF. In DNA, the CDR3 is TGCGCCAGCACCGGAGGTGGAGGAGGAGCTGGAAACACCATATATTTT.

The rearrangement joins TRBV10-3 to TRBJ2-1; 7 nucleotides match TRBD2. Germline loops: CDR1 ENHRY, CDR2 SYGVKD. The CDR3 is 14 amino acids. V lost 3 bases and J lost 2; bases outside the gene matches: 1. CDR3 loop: CAISEGLAYNEQFF. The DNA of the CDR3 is TGTGCCATCAGTGAAGGACTAGCCTACAATGAGCAGTTCTTC.

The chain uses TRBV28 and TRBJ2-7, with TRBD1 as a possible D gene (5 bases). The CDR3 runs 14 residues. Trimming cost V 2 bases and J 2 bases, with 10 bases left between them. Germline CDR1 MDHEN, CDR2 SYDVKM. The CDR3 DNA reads TGTGCCAGCAGTTTAAAGGGGCCCACCTACGAGCAGTACTTC. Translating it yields CASSLKGPTYEQYF. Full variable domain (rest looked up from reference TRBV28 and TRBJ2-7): DVKVTQSSRYLVKRTGEKVFLECVQDMDHENMFWYRQDPGLGLRLIYFSYDVKMKEKGDIPEGYSVSREKKERFSLILESASTNQTSMYLCASSLKGPTYEQYFGPGTRLTVT.

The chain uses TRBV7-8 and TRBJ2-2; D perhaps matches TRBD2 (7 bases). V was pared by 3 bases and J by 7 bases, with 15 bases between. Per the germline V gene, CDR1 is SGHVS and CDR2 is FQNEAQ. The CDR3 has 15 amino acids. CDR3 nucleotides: TGTGCCAGCAGCTTTCTGCGAGGGGGGGGCGGGGAGCTGTTTTTT. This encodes CASSFLRGGGGELFF.